This T cell receptor (beta chain) was recorded in a study of cytomegalovirus exposure and HLA in healthy donors. 60 Vbeta and 13 Jbeta primers were used in PCR. This table comes from immunoSEQ multiplex PCR, and its TCRdb copy is limited to in-frame clones, with some not included. The sample lists over 150,000 clones; roughly 73% were seen once. This CDR3 has 13 amino acids. The TCR comes from a male donor in good health and CMV-seronegative. The genes are TRBV21-1 and TRBJ2-3; the table's TRBD2 call for D was not verified on the DNA. TRBV21-1 is marked as a pseudogene. Sequencing was done on a sample of PBMCs. CDR3 in amino acids: CASSKGEFDTQYF. CDR3 in DNA: TGTGCCAGCAGCAAAGGGGAGTTCGATACGCAGTATTTT.